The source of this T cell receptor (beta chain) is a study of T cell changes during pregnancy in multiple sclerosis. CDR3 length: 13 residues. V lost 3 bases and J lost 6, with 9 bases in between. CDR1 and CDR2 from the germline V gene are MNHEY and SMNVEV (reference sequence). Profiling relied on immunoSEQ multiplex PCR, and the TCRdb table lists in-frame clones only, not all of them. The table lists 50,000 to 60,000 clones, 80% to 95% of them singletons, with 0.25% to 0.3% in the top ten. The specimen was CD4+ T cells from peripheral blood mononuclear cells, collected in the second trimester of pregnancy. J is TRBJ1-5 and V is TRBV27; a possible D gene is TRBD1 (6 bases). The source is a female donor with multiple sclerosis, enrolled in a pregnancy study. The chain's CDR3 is CASSLGAGQPQHF. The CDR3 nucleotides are TGTGCCAGCAGTTTGGGGGCGGGTCAGCCCCAGCATTTT.